Following are 7 T cell receptor beta chains from one sample sequenced in a study of CD8 T cells in Susac syndrome. After extraction with the RNeasy kit, 0.5 to 1 ug of the RNA was reverse transcribed using random hexamers. TCRdb used MiXCR to reprocess the immunoSEQ multiplex PCR reads, holding one entry per CDR3 protein. The repertoire holds roughly 150,000 distinct CDR3 sequences, with 85% to 95% as singletons. Source material: CD4+ T cells from PBMCs. Receptors originate from a human donor with Susac syndrome.

The rearrangement uses TRBV13 and TRBJ1-5; tentative D call: TRBD1 (6 bases). V shed 6 bases and J shed 6 bases, with 12 bases lying between them. Per the germline V gene, CDR1 is PRHDT and CDR2 is FYEKMQ (reference sequence). CDR3 length equals 13 residues. In DNA, the CDR3 is TGTGCCAGCAGTTTAAGGGGGTTTCAGCCCCAGCATTTT. The encoded protein is CASSLRGFQPQHF. The whole variable domain, filled in from reference TRBV13 and TRBJ1-5, reads AAGVIQSPRHLIKEKRETATLKCYPIPRHDTVYWYQQGPGQDPQFLISFYEKMQSDKGSIPDRFSAQQFSDYHSELNMSSLELGDSALYFCASSLRGFQPQHFGDGTRLSIL.

This clonotype was observed once. The chain couples TRBV7-9 to TRBJ1-1, with a possible D match to TRBD1 (5 bases). This CDR3 has 17 residues. Germline CDR1 SEHNR, CDR2 FQNEAQ (reference sequence). V lost 5 bases to trimming and J lost 0 bases, with 19 bases between them. The CDR3 nucleotides are TGTGCCAGCAGCGGACCTCCGGGGACCGGCATGAACACTGAAGCTTTCTTT. Its protein product is CASSGPPGTGMNTEAFF.

The CDR3 region has the DNA TGTGCCAGCAGTTTATCGGCAGGGGGCTGGTACGAGCAGTACTTC. Its protein product is CASSLSAGGWYEQYF. The rearrangement links TRBV27 to TRBJ2-7; 8 bases fit TRBD1. The V gene's germline CDR1 is MNHEY and CDR2 SMNVEV (reference sequence). CDR3 size: 15 residues. J lost 4 bases, V lost 0 bases, and 5 bases had no gene match.

V gene TRBV6-2 or TRBV6-3 combines with J gene TRBJ1-1; D gene unclear. The CDR3 consists of 15 residues. Per germline, CDR1 MNHEY and CDR2 SVGEGT. The germline V and J ends were trimmed by 0 bases and 0 bases, with 8 bases remaining between them. The CDR3 here is CASSYSWSLNTEAFF. The CDR3 bases are TGTGCCAGCAGTTACTCTTGGTCCCTGAACACTGAAGCTTTCTTT.

The chain links TRBV6-1 to TRBJ2-7; D not resolved. The CDR3 runs to 13 residues. The V gene's germline CDR1 is MNHNS and CDR2 SASEGT. Trimming removed 2 bases from V and 6 bases from J, with 11 bases in between. The CDR3 region has the DNA TGTGCCAGCAGTGAACTACACCCCAGCGAGCAGTACTTC. Translated: CASSELHPSEQYF.

This clonotype showed up just once. The V and J genes are TRBV9 and TRBJ1-1; weak D call: TRBD1 (6 bases). Germline CDR1 reads SGDLS; CDR2 reads YYNGEE. V gave up 4 bases and J gave up 3 bases, with 16 bases separating them. CDR3 size: 15 residues. CDR3 protein: CASSPGQQYYTEAFF. CDR3 sequence (DNA): TGTGCCAGCAGCCCCGGACAGCAATATTACACTGAAGCTTTCTTT.

This rearrangement joins TRBV20-1 to TRBJ2-7; D gene unclear. CDR3 length equals 12 residues. CDR1 is DFQATT and CDR2 is SNEGSKA in the germline V gene (reference sequence). Trimming cost V 4 bases and J 2 bases, with 9 bases left between them. The CDR3 is CSAKNPPYEQYF. CDR3 in DNA: TGCAGTGCTAAAAACCCCCCCTACGAGCAGTACTTC.